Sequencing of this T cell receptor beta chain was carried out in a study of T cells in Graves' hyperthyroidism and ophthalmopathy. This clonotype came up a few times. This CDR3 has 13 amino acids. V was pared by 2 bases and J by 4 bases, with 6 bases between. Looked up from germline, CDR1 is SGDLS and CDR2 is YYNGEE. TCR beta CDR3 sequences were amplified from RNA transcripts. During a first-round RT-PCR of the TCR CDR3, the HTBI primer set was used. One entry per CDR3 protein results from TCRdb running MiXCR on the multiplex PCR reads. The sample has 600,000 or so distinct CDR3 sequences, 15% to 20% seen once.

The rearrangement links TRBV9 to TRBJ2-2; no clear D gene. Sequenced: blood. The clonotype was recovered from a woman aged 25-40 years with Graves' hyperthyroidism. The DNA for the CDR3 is TGTGCCAGCAGCGTGTTCCGCACCGGGGAGCTGTTTTTT. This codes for CASSVFRTGELFF.